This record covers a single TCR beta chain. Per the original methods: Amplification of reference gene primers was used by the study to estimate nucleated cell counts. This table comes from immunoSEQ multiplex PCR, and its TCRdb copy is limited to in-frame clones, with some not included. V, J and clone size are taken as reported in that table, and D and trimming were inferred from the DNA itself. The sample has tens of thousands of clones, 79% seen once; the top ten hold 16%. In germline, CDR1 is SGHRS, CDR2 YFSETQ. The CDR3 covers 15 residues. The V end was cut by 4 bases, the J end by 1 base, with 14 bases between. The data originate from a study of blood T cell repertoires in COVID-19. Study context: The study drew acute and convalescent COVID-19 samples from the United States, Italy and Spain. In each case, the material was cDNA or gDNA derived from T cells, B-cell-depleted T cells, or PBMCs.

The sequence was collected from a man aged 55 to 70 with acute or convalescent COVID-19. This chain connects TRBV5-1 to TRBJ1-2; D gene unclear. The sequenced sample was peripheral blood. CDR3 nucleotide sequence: TGCGCCAGCAGCGTAAGCCGCACCTATAACTATGGCTACACCTTC. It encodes CASSVSRTYNYGYTF.